A selection of T cell receptor beta chains follows, all from one sample in a study of human T cells and chemical hapten exposure. MiXCR, applied by TCRdb to the RACE reads, yields one record per CDR3 protein. The sample has approximately 50,000 distinct CDR3 sequences; 8.5% to 10% are singletons. This specimen was whole blood, taken in connection with sensitization to the hapten diphenylcyclopropenone (DPC). Every receptor here comes from a woman aged 30 to 39 with alopecia areata. Some clones in this sample may be carry-over from other donors' samples. Each CDR3 is given without its conserved first and last residue. Only part of the rows carry a size: once, few, many, or a class if the clone is expanded.

clone size: many; V gene: TRBV12-3/TRBV12-4; CDR3 protein: ASSARQDSPLH
clone size: many; V gene: TRBV7-9; CDR3 protein: ASSPAEGEGRSYGYT
clone size: NA; V gene: TRBV19; CDR3 protein: ASSIGQSSYNSPLH
clone size: many; V gene: TRBV12-3/TRBV12-4; CDR3 protein: ASSPGGAVYEQY
clone size: NA; V gene: TRBV12-3/TRBV12-4; CDR3 protein: ASRFRVNTGELF
clone size: many; V gene: TRBV5-1; CDR3 protein: ASSRGGTGADTQY
clone size: NA; V gene: TRBV6-5; CDR3 protein: ASSSEPRTEAF
clone size: NA; V gene: TRBV20-1; CDR3 protein: SARDLTGAVNQPQH
clone size: many; V gene: TRBV7-9; CDR3 protein: ASSPSGNEQF
clone size: NA; V gene: TRBV12-3/TRBV12-4; CDR3 protein: ASSLALGGHPLH
clone size: few; V gene: TRBV7-7; CDR3 protein: ASSPGLAGVTDTQY
clone size: few; V gene: TRBV3-1; CDR3 protein: ASSQRAGSTDTQY
clone size: few; V gene: TRBV19; CDR3 protein: ASSAPASYTDTQY
clone size: NA; V gene: TRBV2; CDR3 protein: ASRGGGPDTQY
clone size: few; V gene: TRBV5-5; CDR3 protein: ASSPGLNSPLH
clone size: NA; V gene: TRBV2; CDR3 protein: ASSHRGQETQY
clone size: few; V gene: TRBV12-3/TRBV12-4; CDR3 protein: ASSWSRDTQY
clone size: NA; V gene: TRBV30; CDR3 protein: AGQLSSGANVLT
clone size: few; V gene: TRBV5-5; CDR3 protein: ASSEWPGGTYEQY
clone size: few; V gene: TRBV28; CDR3 protein: ASSWSYYEQY
clone size: few; V gene: TRBV29-1; CDR3 protein: SVEVVADTQY
clone size: few; V gene: TRBV2; CDR3 protein: ASSEGLASDTQY
clone size: many; V gene: TRBV11-2; CDR3 protein: ASSLVGGWDTGELF
clone size: many; V gene: TRBV4-2; CDR3 protein: ASSQARLGAGGNEQF
clone size: many; V gene: TRBV6-2/TRBV6-3; CDR3 protein: ASSIQAEGEQY
clone size: many; V gene: TRBV21-1; CDR3 protein: ASSSNNRDRKITGELF
clone size: NA; V gene: TRBV7-9; CDR3 protein: ASSSDIVETQY
clone size: few; V gene: TRBV12-3/TRBV12-4; CDR3 protein: ASGPSGQGGRNQPQH
clone size: many; V gene: TRBV24-1; CDR3 protein: ATSATGGGEKLF
clone size: NA; V gene: TRBV6-2/TRBV6-3; CDR3 protein: ASNTLTGPQH
clone size: NA; V gene: TRBV3-1; CDR3 protein: ASNGAGGDGDT
clone size: NA; V gene: TRBV30; CDR3 protein: AWSGSSYNEQF
clone size: NA; V gene: TRBV9; CDR3 protein: ASSVDGGSEAF
clone size: NA; V gene: TRBV5-1; CDR3 protein: ASSSGELNYGYT
clone size: few; V gene: TRBV18; CDR3 protein: ASSPPGGLNGANVLT
clone size: many; V gene: TRBV28; CDR3 protein: ASSLGRRTIEAF
clone size: NA; V gene: TRBV4-3; CDR3 protein: ASSQERDRAYEQY
clone size: NA; V gene: TRBV20-1; CDR3 protein: SARELRTGGWDGYT
clone size: NA; V gene: TRBV11-2; CDR3 protein: ASSLGMNSEAF
clone size: few; V gene: TRBV12-3/TRBV12-4; CDR3 protein: ASSFQGPSYEQY
clone size: few; V gene: TRBV29-1; CDR3 protein: SVRDAEAF
clone size: few; V gene: TRBV5-1; CDR3 protein: ASSLAGDGASEQY
clone size: NA; V gene: TRBV7-8; CDR3 protein: ASAAISNQPQH
clone size: NA; V gene: TRBV20-1; CDR3 protein: SARPTTSGGPTQRDTQY
clone size: few; V gene: TRBV7-8; CDR3 protein: ASSLDAREYEQY
clone size: many; V gene: TRBV28; CDR3 protein: ASTRQGGEKLF
clone size: few; V gene: TRBV2; CDR3 protein: ASSEALAEWVTQY
clone size: few; V gene: TRBV5-6; CDR3 protein: ASSSGPPYEQY
clone size: few; V gene: TRBV6-2/TRBV6-3; CDR3 protein: ASSFSSEAF
clone size: few; V gene: TRBV28; CDR3 protein: ASRTGGYGIQY
clone size: few; V gene: TRBV2; CDR3 protein: ASRGYNQPQH
clone size: NA; V gene: TRBV12-3/TRBV12-4; CDR3 protein: ASNPAGHRGNEQF
clone size: few; V gene: TRBV4-3; CDR3 protein: ASSQDARLNTEAF